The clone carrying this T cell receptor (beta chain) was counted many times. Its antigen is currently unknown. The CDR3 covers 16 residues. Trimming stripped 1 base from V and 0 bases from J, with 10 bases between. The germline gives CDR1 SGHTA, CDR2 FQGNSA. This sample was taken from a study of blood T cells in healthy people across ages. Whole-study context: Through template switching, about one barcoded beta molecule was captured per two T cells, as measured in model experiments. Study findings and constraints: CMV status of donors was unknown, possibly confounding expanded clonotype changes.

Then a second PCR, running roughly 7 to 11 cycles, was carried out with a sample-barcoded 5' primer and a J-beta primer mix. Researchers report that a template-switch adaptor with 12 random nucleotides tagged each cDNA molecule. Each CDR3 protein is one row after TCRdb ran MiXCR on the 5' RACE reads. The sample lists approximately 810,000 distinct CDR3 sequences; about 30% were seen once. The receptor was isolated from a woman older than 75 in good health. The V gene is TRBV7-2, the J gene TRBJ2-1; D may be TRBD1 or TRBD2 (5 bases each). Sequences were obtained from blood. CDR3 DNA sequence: TGTGCCAGCAGCTTAGTTACGGGGCTCTCCTACAATGAGCAGTTCTTC. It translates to CASSLVTGLSYNEQFF.